This TCR beta chain came from a study of blood T cell repertoires in COVID-19. In its sample, this clone was seen a few times. The J segment lost 13 bases and the V segment lost 0 bases, leaving 10 bases of the junction unmatched. Germline V gene data show CDR1 as SGHTA and CDR2 as FQGNSA. CDR3 length equals 14 residues. Seattle patients were enrolled while actively infected and followed longitudinally. In the original analysis: Estimated nucleated cell counts came from reference gene primer amplification. The repertoire was sequenced with immunoSEQ multiplex PCR; TCRdb's copy has only in-frame clones and lacks some. V, J and clone size were drawn from that table, and D and trimming were deduced from the DNA. The profile shows 200,000 to 300,000 clones, roughly 80% of them singletons.

V gene TRBV7-2 combines with J gene TRBJ1-2; 8 bases align to TRBD1. The specimen was peripheral blood. This TCR came from a woman older than 75 with COVID-19, enrolled during active disease. The chain's CDR3 is CASSLAGQATTCTF. CDR3 bases: TGTGCCAGCAGCTTAGCGGGACAGGCGACGACTTGCACCTTC.